A single sample gave rise to the 30 T cell receptor beta chains below, sequenced in a study of shared T cell receptors in the human thymus. The repertoire was sequenced with immunoSEQ multiplex PCR; TCRdb's copy has only in-frame clones and lacks some. The data show roughly 660,000 clones, 85% to 90% seen once. These data were also filed under a second study, of human thymus T cells.

Sequencing used thymocytes. The receptors shown here come from a boy under three years old with a congenital heart defect.

The genes are TRBV4-1 and TRBJ2-7; 8 bases are shared with TRBD2. The CDR3 spans 14 residues. V was pared by 6 bases and J by 1 base, with 5 bases of the junction left unmatched. Germline values: CDR1 MGHRA, CDR2 YSYEKL. CDR3: CASSPGTRSYEQYF. The CDR3 bases are TGCGCCAGCAGTCCCGGGACTAGGTCCTACGAGCAGTACTTC.

The gene calls are TRBV5-1 and TRBJ2-1; 8 bases agree with TRBD1. V lost 2 bases to trimming and J lost 0 bases; unmatched junction nucleotides: 13. Looked up from germline, CDR1 is SGHRS and CDR2 is YFSETQ. CDR3 length equals 19 residues. DNA for the CDR3: TGCGCCAGCAGCTTCGGGACAGGTATTCGGCGGGACTCCTACAATGAGCAGTTCTTC. Translating gives CASSFGTGIRRDSYNEQFF.

The J gene is TRBJ2-1, the V gene TRBV5-5; possible D gene TRBD2, 7 bases. Germline V gives CDR1 SGHKS, CDR2 YYEKEE (reference sequence). The CDR3 spans 14 residues. V shed 2 bases and J shed 9 bases, with 15 bases lying between them. CDR3 in DNA: TGTGCCAGCAGCTTAGGACATAGGGGGGGTGAGCAGTTCTTC. Its translation: CASSLGHRGGEQFF.

This clone was counted between two and nine times. The V call is TRBV28, the J call TRBJ1-4, with D possibly matching TRBD1 (5 bases). This CDR3 is built from 16 residues. V gave up 2 bases and J gave up 8 bases, with 18 bases separating them. In germline, CDR1 is MDHEN, CDR2 SYDVKM. The CDR3 DNA reads TGTGCCAGCAGTTTACCGGACAAGCCTGATGGGGAAAAACTGTTTTTT. It is translated as CASSLPDKPDGEKLFF.

The V gene is TRBV4-3, the J gene TRBJ2-1; D is unresolved. V was trimmed by 1 base and J by 0 bases, leaving 7 bases between them. There are 15 residues in the CDR3. Germline V CDR1 and CDR2: LGHNA, YSLEER. The CDR3 DNA sequence: TGCGCCAGCAGCCAAGGGAGCGCCTCCTACAATGAGCAGTTCTTC. Its translation: CASSQGSASYNEQFF.

CDR3 residues: CASSQDKKAANGSSTDTQYF. The CDR3 bases are TGCGCCAGCAGCCAAGATAAAAAAGCCGCCAACGGGAGTAGCACAGATACGCAGTATTTT. This sequence joins TRBV4-1 and TRBJ2-3, with a weak D call TRBD2 (6 bases). The CDR3 extends over 20 amino acids. V lost 0 bases and J 0 bases, leaving 22 bases between the germline ends. Germline CDR1 and CDR2: MGHRA and YSYEKL.

The chain carries TRBV6-6 and TRBJ2-7, with D possibly TRBD2 on 6 matching bases. The V gene's germline CDR1 is MNHNY and CDR2 SVGAGI (reference sequence). V lost 4 bases and J lost 1, with 11 bases in between. This CDR3 comprises 14 residues. CDR3 bases: TGTGCCAGCAGTTCTGACCGGGAGTCCTACGAGCAGTACTTC. It is translated as CASSSDRESYEQYF.

The genes are TRBV9 and TRBJ1-2, with 7 bases lining up with TRBD1. CDR1 and CDR2 (germline): SGDLS, YYNGEE. This CDR3 has 14 residues. Trimming took 4 bases from V and 2 from J; bases not matched to a gene: 5. CDR3 bases: TGTGCCAGCAGCACTCGGACAGGCAACTATGGCTACACCTTC. Its protein product is CASSTRTGNYGYTF.

The V gene is TRBV30, the J gene TRBJ2-2, with a weak D call TRBD1 (6 bases). The germline V gene has CDR1 GTSNPN and CDR2 SVGIG (reference sequence). V was clipped by 3 bases and J by 5 bases, with 7 bases between them. CDR3 length equals 12 residues. The DNA for the CDR3 is TGTGCCTGGAGAGGGGGAACCGGGGAGCTGTTTTTT. It codes for CAWRGGTGELFF. The full variable domain, rest sourced from reference TRBV30 and TRBJ2-2, is SQTIHQWPATLVQPVGSPLSLECTVEGTSNPNLYWYRQAAGRGLQLLFYSVGIGQISSEVPQNLSASRPQDRQFILSSKKLLLSDSGFYLCAWRGGTGELFFGEGSRLTVL.

V is TRBV30 and J is TRBJ1-5; 9 positions agree with TRBD1. This CDR3 region has 16 residues. With 1 base clipped from V and 1 base from J, the junction kept 5 bases outside the gene matches. Germline V gene data show CDR1 as GTSNPN and CDR2 as SVGIG (reference sequence). CDR3 in DNA: TGTGCCTGGAGTGCTTGGACAGGGGACAGCAATCAGCCCCAGCATTTT. Translated: CAWSAWTGDSNQPQHF.

The chain carries TRBV7-9 and TRBJ1-5; D remains ambiguous. Trimming pared 4 bases from V and 4 bases from J, leaving 11 bases between. This CDR3 region has 14 residues. Germline CDR1 reads SEHNR; CDR2 reads FQNEAQ (reference sequence). As DNA, the CDR3 is TGTGCCAGCAGCTCGGCGGGCCGGAATCAGCCCCAGCATTTT. Translating it yields CASSSAGRNQPQHF.

With regard to this clone: This same CDR3 is encoded by further DNA sequences in the sample. The chain uses TRBV4-3 and TRBJ2-7; 8 positions match TRBD2. This CDR3 contains 15 residues. CDR1 LGHNA and CDR2 YSLEER come from the germline V gene. V was pared by 0 bases and J by 0 bases, with 1 base of the junction left unmatched. For the CDR3, the DNA is TGCGCCAGCAGCCAAGAGGCGGGGGGCTCCTACGAGCAGTACTTC. Translating gives CASSQEAGGSYEQYF.

The chain couples TRBV28 to TRBJ2-7; possibly TRBD1 for D (6 bases). The CDR3 covers 16 residues. The V and J ends lost 0 bases and 3 bases respectively, with 15 bases between them. Germline CDR1 and CDR2: MDHEN and SYDVKM. The CDR3 protein is CASSLWGHPAGYEQYF. The CDR3 region has the DNA TGTGCCAGCAGTTTATGGGGACACCCGGCGGGCTACGAGCAGTACTTC.

Comment on this clone: This specimen includes other DNA sequences encoding the same CDR3. The CDR3 spells CASSLGGGDTDTQYF. DNA for the CDR3: TGCGCCAGCAGCTTGGGTGGCGGGGACACAGATACGCAGTATTTT. This rearrangement joins TRBV5-1 to TRBJ2-3; weak D call: TRBD2 (6 bases). The CDR3 extends over 15 amino acids. The germline V gene has CDR1 SGHRS and CDR2 YFSETQ. Trimming pared 0 bases from V and 2 bases from J, leaving 10 bases between.

The chain joins TRBV27 to TRBJ1-1; D unresolved. The V and J ends lost 6 bases and 0 bases respectively, with 11 bases between them. Germline CDR1 and CDR2: MNHEY and SMNVEV (reference sequence). The CDR3 is made up of 14 amino acids. The CDR3 region is CASSPPEVNTEAFF. For the CDR3, the DNA is TGTGCCAGCAGCCCCCCGGAGGTGAACACTGAAGCTTTCTTT.

This chain joins TRBV27 and TRBJ2-3; 15 bases fit TRBD2. Trimming cost V 6 bases and J 3 bases; bases outside gene matches: 10. Germline CDR1 is MNHEY and CDR2 is SMNVEV (reference sequence). The CDR3 runs 18 residues. CDR3 sequence reads: CASRGTSGRRGLTDTQYF. DNA of the CDR3: TGTGCCAGCAGAGGGACTAGCGGGAGGAGGGGGTTAACAGATACGCAGTATTTT.

V is TRBV7-4 and J is TRBJ2-5; maybe TRBD2 (5 bases). The germline V and J ends were trimmed by 1 base and 5 bases, with 14 bases remaining between them. The CDR3 consists of 15 residues. The V gene's germline CDR1 is SGHVT and CDR2 SQSDAQ. In DNA form, the CDR3 reads TGTGCCAGCAGCTTAGTTGCGAGGGTTGGGGAGACCCAGTACTTC. Translating it yields CASSLVARVGETQYF.

This sequence joins TRBV25-1 and TRBJ2-4, with TRBD2 as a possible D gene (6 bases). CDR1 and CDR2 from the germline V gene are MGHDK and SYGVNS. V was shortened by 4 bases and J by 4 bases, with 20 bases between the two germline ends. The CDR3 sequence is 17 residues long. CDR3 loop: CASSACWGECGKNIQYF. The CDR3 region has the DNA TGTGCCAGCAGTGCCTGTTGGGGGGAGTGTGGGAAAAACATTCAGTACTTC. The full variable domain, with the rest looked up from reference TRBV25-1 and TRBJ2-4, is EADIYQTPRYLVIGTGKKITLECSQTMGHDKMYWYQQDPGMELHLIHYSYGVNSTEKGDLSSESTVSRIRTEHFPLTLESARPSHTSQYLCASSACWGECGKNIQYFGAGTRLSVL.

The sample holds one count of this clone. The chain carries TRBV27 and TRBJ2-7; 9 bases are shared with TRBD1. Germline CDR1 and CDR2: MNHEY and SMNVEV (reference sequence). With 5 bases clipped from V and 2 bases from J, the junction kept 7 bases outside the gene matches. This CDR3 comprises 15 residues. The CDR3 here is CASSVQGAMTYEQYF. CDR3 DNA sequence: TGTGCCAGCAGTGTACAGGGGGCGATGACCTACGAGCAGTACTTC.

The chain recombines TRBV6-1 with TRBJ1-1, with 7 bases fitting TRBD1. CDR1 is MNHNS and CDR2 is SASEGT in the germline V gene. This CDR3 comprises 13 residues. J was trimmed by 1 base and V by 6 bases; bases with no gene match: 2. CDR3 amino acids: CASRGTENTEAFF. CDR3 coding DNA: TGTGCCAGCAGGGGGACAGAGAACACTGAAGCTTTCTTT.

This chain uses TRBV4-1 with TRBJ1-3; D may be TRBD1 (5 bases). Germline CDR1 reads MGHRA; CDR2 reads YSYEKL. The CDR3 is 19 amino acids. The ends were cut back, 1 base at V and 0 bases at J, with 19 bases in the middle. The CDR3 DNA reads as TGCGCCAGCAGCCAAGCCCCCGCCCCGACAGCAGACTCTGGAAACACCATATATTTT. Translation gives CASSQAPAPTADSGNTIYF.

The V and J genes are TRBV4-1 and TRBJ2-7; no clear D gene. Germline CDR1 and CDR2: MGHRA and YSYEKL. Trimming cost V 0 bases and J 6 bases, with 15 bases left between them. The CDR3 length is 15 residues. The CDR3 region is CASSQEMAACPEQYF. The CDR3 DNA reads as TGCGCCAGCAGCCAAGAAATGGCCGCCTGCCCCGAGCAGTACTTC.

This chain links TRBV7-8 with TRBJ2-2, with 8 bases that match TRBD2. This CDR3 has 19 amino acids. The junction had 17 bases not matched to a gene; V was cut back by 5 bases and J by 3 bases. From germline, CDR1 is SGHVS and CDR2 FQNEAQ. CDR3 nucleotides: TGTGCCAGCAGCCCGGGCTTAGCAGCGGGGGTTATGGACACCGGGGAGCTGTTTTTT. Translating it yields CASSPGLAAGVMDTGELFF.

The J gene is TRBJ2-7, the V gene TRBV5-4, with 11 bases lining up with TRBD1. In germline, CDR1 is SGHNT, CDR2 YYREEE (reference sequence). This CDR3 has 16 amino acids. With 0 bases clipped from V and 5 bases from J, the junction kept 7 bases outside the gene matches. CDR3 protein: CASSLVGTGGVNEQYF. The CDR3 DNA reads TGTGCCAGCAGCTTGGTGGGGACAGGGGGAGTCAACGAGCAGTACTTC.

This clone was detected only once. This chain uses TRBV7-9 with TRBJ2-7; 7 bases fit TRBD1. The CDR3 covers 15 residues. With 5 bases clipped from V and 2 bases from J, the junction kept 9 bases outside the gene matches. CDR1 is SEHNR, CDR2 FQNEAQ, per germline (reference sequence). CDR3 sequence: CASSDRDSVTYEQYF. The CDR3 region has the DNA TGTGCCAGCAGCGACCGGGACAGCGTTACCTACGAGCAGTACTTC. Full variable domain (missing parts from reference TRBV7-9 and TRBJ2-7): DTGVSQNPRHKITKRGQNVTFRCDPISEHNRLYWYRQTLGQGPEFLTYFQNEAQLEKSRLLSDRFSAERPKGSFSTLEIQRTEQGDSAMYLCASSDRDSVTYEQYFGPGTRLTVT.

In nucleotides, the CDR3 is TGTGCCAGCAGTGACCGCGCAGCTAGCGGAGAGTACAATGAGCAGTTCTTC. Amino acids: CASSDRAASGEYNEQFF. This chain connects TRBV6-4 to TRBJ2-1, with 7 bases that match TRBD2. Unmatched junction bases numbered 11, after V lost 2 bases and J lost 4 bases. The CDR3 is 17 residues long. CDR1 MRHNA and CDR2 SNTAGT come from the germline V gene.

This chain links TRBV5-1 with TRBJ2-2, with TRBD2 matching 11 bases. The germline CDR1 and CDR2 sequences are SGHRS and YFSETQ. V trimming: 4 bases; J trimming: 7 bases; junction bases outside the gene matches: 9. This CDR3 comprises 16 residues. The CDR3 DNA is TGCGCCAGCAGCGCAGGGACTAGCGGACCTTACGGGGAGCTGTTTTTT. Its protein product is CASSAGTSGPYGELFF.

This chain joins TRBV7-9 and TRBJ2-7; maybe TRBD1 (6 bases). The germline V gene has CDR1 SEHNR and CDR2 FQNEAQ (reference sequence). The V and J ends lost 5 bases and 2 bases respectively, with 16 bases between them. There are 15 residues in the CDR3. CDR3 nucleotides: TGTGCCAGCAGCCGGCCACAGGGTCCCACCTACGAGCAGTACTTC. Translation: CASSRPQGPTYEQYF. Variable domain in full (rest from reference TRBV7-9 and TRBJ2-7): DTGVSQNPRHKITKRGQNVTFRCDPISEHNRLYWYRQTLGQGPEFLTYFQNEAQLEKSRLLSDRFSAERPKGSFSTLEIQRTEQGDSAMYLCASSRPQGPTYEQYFGPGTRLTVT.

The V gene is TRBV27, the J gene TRBJ1-1; possibly TRBD1 for D (5 bases). V lost 5 bases to trimming and J lost 6 bases, with 13 bases between them. CDR3 length equals 13 residues. Germline loops: CDR1 MNHEY, CDR2 SMNVEV (reference sequence). CDR3 nucleotides: TGTGCCAGCAGTCCGTCGGGGGGACCTGAAGCTTTCTTT. Encoded protein: CASSPSGGPEAFF.

The rearrangement uses TRBV30 and TRBJ1-2; 10 nucleotides agree with TRBD1. Per germline, CDR1 GTSNPN and CDR2 SVGIG (reference sequence). The CDR3 is 14 residues long. The V and J ends lost 0 bases and 7 bases, in that order; junction bases with no gene match: 5. CDR3 DNA: TGTGCCTGGAGTGTCAGGGACAGGGGTTCTGGCTACACCTTC. As protein: CAWSVRDRGSGYTF.